The 18 T cell receptor beta chains in this list originate from one sample, sequenced in a study of shared clonotypes between healthy human individuals. In the naive CD8 group, cells lacked CD45RO and were positively selected for CCR7, so terminally differentiated effector memory CD45RA+ cells were left out. Here immunoSEQ multiplex PCR was the method, and the copy in TCRdb shows in-frame clones only, minus some. The repertoire has about 2.1 million clones, under 95% of them found once; the top ten carry 1.5% to 2%. The sequencing input was naive CD8+ T cells from PBMCs. The receptors were sampled from a man younger than 30 in good health. Some clones in this sample may be carry-over from other donors' samples.

J is TRBJ2-1 and V is TRBV7-9, with D possibly TRBD2 on 6 matching bases. This CDR3 has 14 amino acids. V shed 8 bases and J shed 6 bases, with 17 bases lying between them. In germline, CDR1 is SEHNR, CDR2 FQNEAQ (reference sequence). The DNA of the CDR3 is TGTGCCAGCCTCGGGGGTAGCGCCTCCAATGAGCAGTTCTTC. This sequence encodes CASLGGSASNEQFF.

The chain employs TRBV19 and TRBJ1-1; weak D call: TRBD1 (5 bases). This CDR3 is built from 13 residues. Germline V gives CDR1 LNHDA, CDR2 SQIVND (reference sequence). V was cut by 5 bases and J by 3 bases, with 10 bases left in between. CDR3 DNA: TGTGCCAGTAGTCCGGGGGGGTACACTGAAGCTTTCTTT. This sequence encodes CASSPGGYTEAFF.

V usage is TRBV7-2 and J usage is TRBJ2-5; possible D gene TRBD2, 6 bases. CDR1 SGHTA and CDR2 FQGNSA come from the germline V gene. V gave up 1 base and J gave up 2 bases, with 11 bases separating them. This CDR3 is built from 15 residues. DNA for the CDR3: TGTGCCAGCAGCTTAGGAGTTAGCGGACAAGAGACCCAGTACTTC. This codes for CASSLGVSGQETQYF.

J is TRBJ2-7 and V is TRBV7-9, with TRBD1 identical over 7 bases. CDR1 is SEHNR and CDR2 is FQNEAQ in the germline V gene (reference sequence). Unmatched junction bases numbered 16, after V lost 5 bases and J lost 3 bases. This CDR3 spans 17 amino acids. CDR3 DNA: TGTGCCAGCAGCCCGGGGACAGTCTCGGGATTCGTCTACGAGCAGTACTTC. It encodes CASSPGTVSGFVYEQYF.

The rearrangement joins TRBV4-2 to TRBJ2-7; the match to TRBD2 covers 10 bases. Trimming removed 3 bases from V and 7 bases from J; junction bases left unmatched: 9. The length of the CDR3 is 15 residues. Germline V gives CDR1 LGHNA, CDR2 YNFKEQ. The CDR3 loop reads CASSQGAGGPGEQYF. The CDR3 nucleotides are TGTGCCAGCAGCCAGGGAGCGGGAGGGCCGGGGGAGCAGTACTTC.

The chain carries TRBV27 and TRBJ2-5, with D possibly being TRBD1 (6 bases). The J call may be incorrect, as the DNA end agrees better with TRBJ2-7. The length of the CDR3 is 14 residues. The germline gives CDR1 MNHEY, CDR2 SMNVEV (reference sequence). The CDR3 nucleotides are TGTGCCAGCAGTTTTGGGGGCAGATTCAACGAGCAGTACTTC. Residues: CASSFGGRFNEQYF.

The V and J genes are TRBV16 and TRBJ1-2; 8 nucleotides match TRBD1. V dropped 3 bases and J dropped 6; count of bases not matched to a gene: 3. Germline-derived CDR1 and CDR2 are KGHSY and FQNENV. The CDR3 covers 13 residues. Written as DNA, the CDR3 is TGTGCCAGCAGCCAGTCGACAGGGGATGGCTACACCTTC. Amino acid sequence: CASSQSTGDGYTF.

The V and J genes are TRBV7-8 and TRBJ1-1; D ambiguous. The V gene's germline CDR1 is SGHVS and CDR2 FQNEAQ. The CDR3 has 16 amino acids. The V gene lost 6 bases and the J gene lost 0 bases, with 17 bases spanning the gap. The CDR3 bases are TGTGCCAGCAGTCCCGTTAGATCAGCGATGAACACTGAAGCTTTCTTT. Its protein is CASSPVRSAMNTEAFF.

This chain uses TRBV4-3 with TRBJ2-7; no definite D call. V lost 0 bases and J lost 2, with 11 bases in between. This CDR3 has 15 residues. CDR1 is LGHNA and CDR2 is YSLEER in the germline V gene. The DNA of the CDR3 is TGCGCCAGCAGCCAAGAGGTGGGGAACACCTACGAGCAGTACTTC. Its translation: CASSQEVGNTYEQYF.

V gene TRBV7-6 combines with J gene TRBJ2-5, with 10 bases that match TRBD1. From germline, CDR1 is SGHVS and CDR2 FNYEAQ. This CDR3 is 18 amino acids long. The trim removed 2 bases at V and 4 bases at J, leaving 13 bases unmatched. CDR3 loop: CASSLLLMGTGAGETQYF. The CDR3 DNA is TGTGCCAGCAGCTTACTGTTAATGGGGACAGGGGCAGGAGAGACCCAGTACTTC.

This clone was observed once. The chain uses TRBV4-1 and TRBJ1-5; 8 bases line up with TRBD1. Germline-derived CDR1 and CDR2 are MGHRA and YSYEKL. The length of the CDR3 is 15 residues. V shed 4 bases, J shed 6 bases, and the junction held 8 bases outside the gene matches. This CDR3 reads CASSPQGVGSQPQHF. In DNA, the CDR3 is TGCGCCAGCAGCCCACAGGGGGTCGGGAGTCAGCCCCAGCATTTT.

This sequence joins TRBV13 and TRBJ2-1; unclear D gene. The CDR3 is 15 residues long. Germline V gives CDR1 PRHDT, CDR2 FYEKMQ (reference sequence). Trimming took 5 bases from V and 3 from J, leaving 14 bases between them. CDR3 protein: CASSTSPDSYNEQFF. Written as DNA, the CDR3 is TGTGCCAGCAGCACCAGTCCCGATAGCTACAATGAGCAGTTCTTC. The complete variable domain, with remaining parts taken from reference TRBV13 and TRBJ2-1, reads AAGVIQSPRHLIKEKRETATLKCYPIPRHDTVYWYQQGPGQDPQFLISFYEKMQSDKGSIPDRFSAQQFSDYHSELNMSSLELGDSALYFCASSTSPDSYNEQFFGPGTRLTVL.

Of note for this clone: In the same sample, other DNA sequences code for this CDR3. This chain joins TRBV27 and TRBJ2-6; no reliable D call. Trimming shortened V by 6 bases and J by 0 bases, and 9 bases separated the two germline ends. The CDR3 is made up of 15 amino acids. CDR1 and CDR2 from the germline V gene are MNHEY and SMNVEV (reference sequence). CDR3 nucleotides: TGTGCCAGCAGCCCCAGGATCTCTGGGGCCAACGTCCTGACTTTC. It yields the protein CASSPRISGANVLTF.

This clone was detected only once. This sequence joins TRBV5-1 and TRBJ2-1; D is unclear. The CDR3 runs 13 residues. V dropped 6 bases and J dropped 3 bases, with 10 bases sitting between them. CDR1 and CDR2 (germline): SGHRS, YFSETQ. In nucleotides, the CDR3 is TGCGCCAGCACCCAACTCAACTACAATGAGCAGTTCTTC. Protein: CASTQLNYNEQFF.

The chain employs TRBV4-1 and TRBJ2-7; possibly TRBD1 for D (6 bases). CDR3 length: 13 amino acids. With 4 bases removed from V and 1 base from J, the gap between germline ends came to 8 bases. Per germline, CDR1 MGHRA and CDR2 YSYEKL. The CDR3 sequence is CASSLTGSYEQYF. CDR3 nucleotides: TGCGCCAGCAGCCTCACAGGGTCCTACGAGCAGTACTTC.

V gene TRBV25-1 combines with J gene TRBJ2-1, with TRBD2 matching 8 bases. The CDR3 consists of 14 residues. The V gene end was trimmed by 3 bases and the J gene end by 10 bases; junction bases not matched to a gene: 8. Germline V gene data show CDR1 as MGHDK and CDR2 as SYGVNS. DNA for the CDR3: TGTGCCAGCAGTGAGCGGGAGGCCCCGGGGGAGCAGTTCTTC. This codes for CASSEREAPGEQFF.

The chain has TRBV28 and TRBJ1-2, with 10 nucleotides matching TRBD1. From germline, CDR1 is MDHEN and CDR2 SYDVKM. The CDR3 has 14 amino acids. V lost 7 bases and J lost 2; bases outside the gene matches: 4. The CDR3 sequence is CASNPGQGNYGYTF. The DNA for the CDR3 is TGTGCCAGCAACCCGGGACAGGGGAACTATGGCTACACCTTC.

This clone was seen only a few times. Different DNA sequences within this sample yield the same CDR3. The chain couples TRBV7-9 to TRBJ2-2; a possible D gene is TRBD2 (5 bases). CDR1 is SEHNR, CDR2 FQNEAQ, per germline (reference sequence). The ends were cut back, 2 bases at V and 1 base at J, with 8 bases in the middle. This CDR3 comprises 15 residues. CDR3 bases: TGTGCCAGCAGCTTATCCGGAGGGAACACCGGGGAGCTGTTTTTT. Protein: CASSLSGGNTGELFF.